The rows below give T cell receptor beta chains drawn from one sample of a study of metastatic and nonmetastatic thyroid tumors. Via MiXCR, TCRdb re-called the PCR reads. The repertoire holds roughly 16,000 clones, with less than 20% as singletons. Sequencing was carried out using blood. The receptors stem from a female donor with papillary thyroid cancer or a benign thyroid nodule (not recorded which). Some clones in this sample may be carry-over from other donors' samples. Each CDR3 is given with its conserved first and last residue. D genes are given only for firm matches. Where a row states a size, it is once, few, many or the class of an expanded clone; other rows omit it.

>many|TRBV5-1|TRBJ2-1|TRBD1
CASSLDGQGYNEQFF
TGCGCCAGCAGCTTGGATGGACAGGGATACAATGAGCAGTTCTTC
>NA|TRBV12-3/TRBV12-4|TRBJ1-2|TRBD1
CASRTDRGYGYTF
TGTGCCAGCAGAACGGACAGGGGCTATGGCTACACCTTC
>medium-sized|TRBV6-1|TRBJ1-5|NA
CASSVSGGQPQHF
TGTGCCAGCAGTGTTTCGGGAGGTCAGCCCCAGCATTTT
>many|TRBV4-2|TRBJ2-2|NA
CASSQATANTGELFF
TGTGCCAGCAGCCAAGCTACAGCGAACACCGGGGAGCTGTTTTTT
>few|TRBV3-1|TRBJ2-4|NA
CASSPGTRLAKNIQYF
TGTGCCAGCAGCCCAGGGACCCGACTAGCCAAAAACATTCAGTACTTC
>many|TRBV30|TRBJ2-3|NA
CAWKWAGPDTQYF
TGTGCCTGGAAATGGGCAGGGCCAGATACGCAGTATTTT
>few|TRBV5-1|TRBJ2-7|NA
CASSLFPGDGPYEQYF
TGCGCCAGCAGCTTGTTCCCAGGGGATGGCCCCTACGAGCAGTACTTC
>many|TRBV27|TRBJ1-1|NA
CASSLRGTEAFF
TGTGCCAGCAGTTTAAGGGGCACTGAAGCTTTCTTT
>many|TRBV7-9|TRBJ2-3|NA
CASTIRVGTDTQYF
TGTGCCAGCACCATTAGGGTAGGCACAGATACGCAGTATTTT
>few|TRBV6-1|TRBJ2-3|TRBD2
CASSEAWGTSTGKQYF
TGTGCCAGCAGTGAAGCGTGGGGGACTAGCACAGGTAAGCAGTATTTT
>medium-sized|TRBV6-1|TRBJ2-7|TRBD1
CASKSFGTGGVYEQYF
TGTGCCAGCAAGAGCTTCGGGACAGGGGGCGTTTACGAGCAGTACTTC
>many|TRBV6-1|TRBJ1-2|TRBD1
CASSDRGTGYGYTF
TGTGCCAGCAGCGATAGGGGGACAGGTTATGGCTACACCTTC
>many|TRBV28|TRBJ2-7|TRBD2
CASSSPGSSGGTYSYEQYF
TGTGCCAGCAGTTCCCCGGGATCTAGCGGGGGGACTTACTCCTACGAGCAGTACTTC
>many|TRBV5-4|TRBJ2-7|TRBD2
CASSFGLGVYEQYF
TGTGCCAGCAGCTTCGGACTAGGGGTCTACGAGCAGTACTTC
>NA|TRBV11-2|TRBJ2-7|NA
CASSLFQGPSGEQYF
TGTGCCAGCAGCTTATTTCAGGGGCCTTCGGGCGAGCAGTACTTC
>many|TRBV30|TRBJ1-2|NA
CAWSVHNYGYTF
TGTGCCTGGAGTGTACATAACTATGGCTACACCTTC
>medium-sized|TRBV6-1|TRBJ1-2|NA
CASKVGDYGYTF
TGTGCCAGCAAGGTAGGAGACTATGGCTACACCTTC
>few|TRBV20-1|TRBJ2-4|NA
CSAFDTLAKNIQYF
TGCAGTGCCTTTGACACCCTAGCCAAAAACATTCAGTACTTC
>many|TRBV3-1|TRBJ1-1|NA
CASSQTSGSTEAFF
TGTGCCAGCAGCCAAACCTCAGGGTCCACTGAAGCTTTCTTT
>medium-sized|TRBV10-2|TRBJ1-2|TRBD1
CASSVGRGTGANYGYTF
TGCGCCAGCAGTGTGGGGCGCGGGACAGGAGCTAACTATGGCTACACCTTC
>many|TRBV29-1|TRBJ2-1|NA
CSLVSSYNEQFF
TGCAGCCTTGTCAGCTCCTACAATGAGCAGTTCTTC
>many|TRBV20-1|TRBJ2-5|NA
CSAGVGETQYF
TGCAGTGCCGGAGTAGGCGAGACCCAGTACTTC
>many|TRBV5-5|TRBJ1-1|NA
CASSPPGTEAFF
TGTGCCAGCAGCCCCCCCGGAACTGAAGCTTTCTTT
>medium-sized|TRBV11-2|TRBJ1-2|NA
CASSPFGGVIYGYTF
TGTGCCAGCAGCCCTTTTGGCGGGGTGATCTATGGCTACACCTTC
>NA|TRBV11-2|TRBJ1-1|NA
CASSPNRLNTEAFF
TGTGCCAGCAGCCCCAACAGGCTGAACACTGAAGCTTTCTTT
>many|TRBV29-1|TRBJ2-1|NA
CSVSRTGGDEQFF
TGCAGCGTTTCAAGGACTGGAGGGGATGAGCAGTTCTTC
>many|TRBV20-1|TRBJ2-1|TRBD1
CSAREGRGPGEQFF
TGCAGTGCTAGAGAAGGCAGGGGGCCGGGTGAGCAGTTCTTC
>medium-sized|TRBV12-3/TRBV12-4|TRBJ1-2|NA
CASSAGYGYTF
TGTGCCAGCAGTGCAGGGTATGGCTACACCTTC
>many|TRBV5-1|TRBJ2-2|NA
CASSKTGTPGTGELFF
TGCGCCAGCAGCAAAACCGGGACTCCGGGGACCGGGGAGCTGTTTTTT
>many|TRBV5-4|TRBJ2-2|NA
CASSLAAKQTGELFF
TGTGCCAGCAGCTTGGCCGCGAAACAGACCGGGGAGCTGTTTTTT
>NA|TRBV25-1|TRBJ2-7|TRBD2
CADNNRDQRENPYEQYF
TGTGCCGACAATAATCGGGACCAGCGGGAGAATCCCTACGAGCAGTACTTC
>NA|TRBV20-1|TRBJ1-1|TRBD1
CSARNIRQGGVAEAFF
TGCAGTGCTAGAAATATTAGACAGGGGGGTGTAGCTGAAGCTTTCTTT
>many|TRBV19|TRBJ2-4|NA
CASTALGVKTKNIQYF
TGTGCCAGTACCGCCCTGGGCGTCAAAACCAAAAACATTCAGTACTTC
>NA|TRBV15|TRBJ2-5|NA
CATSPPQGSNGSYKETQYF
TGTGCCACCAGCCCACCGCAGGGGTCAAATGGGTCCTACAAAGAGACCCAGTACTTC
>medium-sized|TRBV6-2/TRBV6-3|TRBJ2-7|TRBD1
CASSRQGWYEQYF
TGTGCCAGCAGTCGACAGGGGTGGTACGAGCAGTACTTC
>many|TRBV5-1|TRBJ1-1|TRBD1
CASSVSTGGTNTEAFF
TGCGCCAGCAGCGTTTCGACAGGGGGTACGAACACTGAAGCTTTCTTT
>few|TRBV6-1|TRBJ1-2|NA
CASTLTDRVSMGYTF
TGTGCCAGCACCCTAACTGATCGGGTGTCGATGGGCTACACCTTC
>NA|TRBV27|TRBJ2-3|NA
CASSLRFGGPVSGIFATQYF
TGTGCCAGCAGTTTACGATTTGGGGGACCAGTGTCGGGGATTTTTGCTACGCAGTATTTT
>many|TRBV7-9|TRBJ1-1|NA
CASSLRIDYTEAFF
TGTGCCAGCAGCTTAAGGATAGACTACACTGAAGCTTTCTTT
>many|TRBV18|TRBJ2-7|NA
CASSPPSTMYEQYF
TGTGCCAGCTCACCACCGTCGACAATGTACGAGCAGTACTTC
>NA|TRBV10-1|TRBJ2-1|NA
CASSPGHNEQFF
TGCGCCAGCAGTCCAGGGCACAATGAGCAGTTCTTC
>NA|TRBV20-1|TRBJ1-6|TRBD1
CSARDRIGTGPYNSPLHF
TGCAGTGCTAGAGATCGAATAGGGACAGGGCCCTATAATTCACCCCTCCACTTT
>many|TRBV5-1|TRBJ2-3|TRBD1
CASSSSGTGADTQYF
TGCGCCAGCAGCTCCTCCGGGACAGGGGCAGATACGCAGTATTTT
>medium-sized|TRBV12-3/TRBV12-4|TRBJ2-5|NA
CASSLTAGQETQYF
TGTGCCAGCAGTTTGACGGCAGGCCAAGAGACCCAGTACTTC
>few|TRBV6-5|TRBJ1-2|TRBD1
CASSYSIVGQGAGYTF
TGTGCCAGCAGTTACTCGATAGTTGGACAGGGGGCAGGCTACACCTTC
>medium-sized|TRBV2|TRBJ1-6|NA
CASSNRKDSPLHF
TGTGCCAGCAGTAACAGAAAGGATTCACCCCTCCACTTT
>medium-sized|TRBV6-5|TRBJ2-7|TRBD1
CASSYSSRDSSYEQYF
TGTGCCAGCAGTTACTCGTCCCGGGACAGTTCCTACGAGCAGTACTTC
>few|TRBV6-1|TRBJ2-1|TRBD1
CASSESSGGLNEQFF
TGTGCCAGCAGTGAATCCTCAGGGGGTCTCAATGAGCAGTTCTTC
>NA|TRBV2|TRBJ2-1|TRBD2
CASSLAGGHDEQFF
TGTGCCAGCAGCCTAGCGGGAGGGCATGATGAGCAGTTCTTC
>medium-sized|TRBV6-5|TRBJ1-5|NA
CASSYDRGSGNQPQHF
TGTGCCAGCAGTTACGATCGGGGGTCGGGCAATCAGCCCCAGCATTTT
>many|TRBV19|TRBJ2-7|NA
CASSNVPLSREQYF
TGTGCCAGTAGTAACGTCCCCCTATCCCGCGAGCAGTACTTC
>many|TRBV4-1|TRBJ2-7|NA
CASSQGLTMSSYEQYF
TGCGCCAGCAGCCAAGGTTTAACAATGAGCTCCTACGAGCAGTACTTC
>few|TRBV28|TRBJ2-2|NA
CASSVPVAGSSGELFF
TGTGCCAGCAGTGTCCCAGTGGCAGGGAGCTCGGGGGAGCTGTTTTTT